This TCR beta chain comes out of a study of blood T cell repertoires in COVID-19. This CDR3 region has 15 residues. Germline CDR1 is MGHRA and CDR2 is YSYEKL. V was trimmed by 3 bases and J by 4 bases, leaving 14 bases between them. The data were produced by immunoSEQ multiplex PCR, yet TCRdb's version contains in-frame clones alone and is incomplete. The sample holds some 41,000 clones, 87% seen once. Sequencing was performed on peripheral blood. The TCR sequence derives from an elderly woman with active COVID-19. The genes are TRBV4-1 and TRBJ2-3, with D possibly being TRBD1 (6 bases). The DNA of the CDR3 is TGCGCCAGCAGCCATAGGGGGAATAGTCCAGATACGCAGTATTTT. Its translation is CASSHRGNSPDTQYF.